This T cell receptor (beta chain) is from a study of blood T cell repertoires in COVID-19. Study as a whole: PBMCs, B-cell-depleted T cells, or T cells provided the cDNA or gDNA that made up the material.

The germline CDR1 and CDR2 sequences are SGHDN and FVKESK. This CDR3 has 19 amino acids. With 5 bases removed from V and 4 bases from J, the gap between germline ends came to 27 bases. Original analysis: Amplifying reference gene primers gave estimates of nucleated cell counts. TCRdb keeps only in-frame clones here, not all; method: immunoSEQ multiplex PCR. V and J calls and clone size are copied from that table; D and trimming were computed from the DNA. The sample includes approximately 89,000 clones, about 80% seen only once; the top ten take roughly a quarter. The specimen was peripheral blood. This sequence joins TRBV14 and TRBJ2-4; tentatively, D is TRBD2 (6 bases). The TCR originated in a man between 65 and 85 years old with acute or convalescent COVID-19. The CDR3 protein is CASSGRDGGVGVGKNIQYF. The CDR3 bases are TGTGCCAGCAGCGGCCGGGACGGAGGGGTTGGTGTAGGTAAAAACATTCAGTACTTC.